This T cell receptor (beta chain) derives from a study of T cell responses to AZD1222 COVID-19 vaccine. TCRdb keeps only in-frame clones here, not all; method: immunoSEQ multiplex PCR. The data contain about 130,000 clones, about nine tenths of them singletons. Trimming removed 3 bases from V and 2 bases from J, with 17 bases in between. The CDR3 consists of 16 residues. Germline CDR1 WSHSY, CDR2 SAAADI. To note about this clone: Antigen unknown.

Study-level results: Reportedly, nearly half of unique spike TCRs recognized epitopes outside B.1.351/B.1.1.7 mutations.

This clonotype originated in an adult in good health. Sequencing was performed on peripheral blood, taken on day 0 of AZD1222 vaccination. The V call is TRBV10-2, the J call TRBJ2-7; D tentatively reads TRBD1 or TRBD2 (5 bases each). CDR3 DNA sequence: TGCGCCAGCAGTGACCTCAAGGGTAGGGGAGCCTACGAGCAGTACTTC. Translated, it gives CASSDLKGRGAYEQYF.